A single sample gave rise to the 14 T cell receptor beta chains below, sequenced in a study of blood T cell repertoires in COVID-19 (dated by TCRdb to 2018 to 2021). The library relied on the immunoSEQ multiplex PCR assay. TCRdb retrieved this table from immuneACCESS and kept in-frame rearrangements only. Not all clones are present; in checked studies, unresolved V genes account for under half, and no reason is known for the remainder. The sample data list about 330,000 clones, and roughly 85% of these were observed just once. The ten biggest clones cover around 7.2% of the sample. Sequencing was carried out using peripheral blood. These receptors all stem from a human donor in a cohort sampled during active COVID-19.

The chain is built from TRBV7-9 and TRBJ2-1, with D possibly TRBD2 on 6 matching bases. The V end was cut by 5 bases, the J end by 5 bases, with 13 bases between. CDR1 SEHNR and CDR2 FQNEAQ come from the germline V gene (reference sequence). There are 14 residues in the CDR3. CDR3 protein: CASSPASAHNEQFF. CDR3 DNA sequence: TGTGCCAGCAGCCCGGCTAGCGCCCACAATGAGCAGTTCTTC.

The rearrangement uses TRBV27 and TRBJ1-1, with D hard to call. V shed 4 bases and J shed 1 base, with 7 bases lying between them. This CDR3 contains 13 residues. Germline V gene sequence: CDR1 MNHEY, CDR2 SMNVEV (reference sequence). CDR3 sequence (DNA): TGTGCCAGCAGTTGGGCGGGGAACACTGAAGCTTTCTTT. It translates to CASSWAGNTEAFF.

This chain joins TRBV18 and TRBJ2-7; D unclear. Germline V gene sequence: CDR1 KGHSH, CDR2 LQKENI. V shed 0 bases and J shed 0 bases, with 9 bases lying between them. This CDR3 comprises 15 residues. CDR3 in DNA: TGTGCCAGCTCACCACCGACTGTAAGCTCCTACGAGCAGTACTTC. This encodes CASSPPTVSSYEQYF.

This clone occurred once. V gene TRBV27 combines with J gene TRBJ2-1, with 7 nucleotides matching TRBD1. The germline gives CDR1 MNHEY, CDR2 SMNVEV (reference sequence). CDR3 length: 18 amino acids. The V and J ends lost 1 base and 0 bases, in that order; junction bases with no gene match: 9. CDR3 in amino acids: CASSLLWARDSSYNEQFF. DNA for the CDR3: TGTGCCAGCAGTTTATTGTGGGCACGGGACAGCTCCTACAATGAGCAGTTCTTC.

DNA of the CDR3: TGTGCCAGCAGCCTAGGACAGGCGGTCTATGGCTACACCTTC. As protein: CASSLGQAVYGYTF. The V call is TRBV3-1 (or the pseudogene TRBV3-2), the J call TRBJ1-2; the match to TRBD1 covers 7 bases. Per germline, CDR1 LGHDT and CDR2 YNNKEL (reference sequence). CDR3 length equals 14 residues. The J segment lost 4 bases and the V segment lost 4 bases, leaving 6 bases of the junction unmatched.

The chain has TRBV4-1 and TRBJ2-2; no definite D call. The CDR3 spans 17 residues. Germline values: CDR1 MGHRA, CDR2 YSYEKL. V lost 4 bases, J lost 4 bases, and 19 bases lay in between. The CDR3 DNA reads TGCGCCAGCAGCCCTGAAGAAGGAAATTGGGCCACCGGGGAGCTGTTTTTT. Protein sequence: CASSPEEGNWATGELFF.

V and J are TRBV5-8 and TRBJ1-1, with a tentative D call TRBD1 (6 bases). The CDR3 runs 13 residues. Deletions cut 0 bases from V and 7 bases from J, with 10 bases between. The germline gives CDR1 SGHTS, CDR2 YDEGEE. The CDR3 sequence is CASSLEQGNEAFF. CDR3 coding DNA: TGTGCCAGCAGCTTGGAACAGGGTAATGAAGCTTTCTTT.

This clone was recorded a few times. The chain has TRBV29-1 and TRBJ2-3; 12 bases align to TRBD2. Per the germline V gene, CDR1 is SQVTM and CDR2 is ANQGSEA. This CDR3 region has 13 residues. The junction had 6 bases not matched to a gene; V was cut back by 7 bases and J by 7 bases. The CDR3 loop is CSGLAGGPYTQYF. DNA for the CDR3: TGCAGCGGGCTAGCGGGGGGGCCCTATACGCAGTATTTT.

The chain is built from TRBV15 and TRBJ1-1; 10 bases line up with TRBD1. The V gene end was trimmed by 0 bases and the J gene end by 4 bases; junction bases not matched to a gene: 2. CDR1 and CDR2 from the germline V gene are LNHNV and YYDKDF (reference sequence). The CDR3 runs to 15 residues. CDR3 residues: CATSRDRDRGTEAFF. CDR3 nucleotide sequence: TGTGCCACCAGCAGAGATCGGGACAGGGGCACTGAAGCTTTCTTT.

As concerns this clone: Other DNA sequences in the sample encode the same CDR3. The chain links TRBV6-2 or TRBV6-3 to TRBJ2-1, with D possibly being TRBD2 (6 bases). This CDR3 contains 14 residues. Trimming shortened V by 0 bases and J by 7 bases, and 10 bases separated the two germline ends. Germline values: CDR1 MNHEY, CDR2 SVGEGT. The CDR3: CASSYSGGRNEQFF. The CDR3 region has the DNA TGTGCCAGCAGTTACTCGGGAGGCCGGAATGAGCAGTTCTTC.

The table lists this clone with a few counts. CDR3 nucleotide sequence: TGTGCCACCTGGGACTTCCGAGGCACAGATACGCAGTATTTT. As protein: CATWDFRGTDTQYF. The chain joins TRBV27 to TRBJ2-3; D possibly corresponds to TRBD2 (6 bases). The CDR3 is 14 residues long. V lost 10 bases to trimming and J lost 1 base, with 15 bases between them. Germline V gene lookup returns CDR1 MNHEY and CDR2 SMNVEV (reference sequence).

The CDR3 loop reads CASSLGQAGTQYF. As DNA, the CDR3 is TGTGCCAGCAGCTTAGGACAGGCCGGGACCCAGTACTTC. The chain combines TRBV7-3 with TRBJ2-5; TRBD1 matches at 7 bases. CDR3 length: 13 amino acids. The J segment lost 7 bases and the V segment lost 2 bases, leaving 4 bases of the junction unmatched. The germline CDR1 and CDR2 sequences are SGHTA and FQGTGA. The whole variable domain, remainder taken from reference TRBV7-3 and TRBJ2-5, is GAGVSQTPSNKVTEKGKYVELRCDPISGHTALYWYRQSLGQGPEFLIYFQGTGAADDSGLPNDRFFAVRPEGSVSTLKIQRTERGDSAVYLCASSLGQAGTQYFGPGTRLLVL.

DNA for the CDR3: TGTGCCACCAGTGATCCGTGGGGGGGTGGCTACACCTTC. Amino acids: CATSDPWGGGYTF. The chain couples TRBV24-1 to TRBJ1-2; D perhaps matches TRBD1 (5 bases). From germline, CDR1 is KGHDR and CDR2 SFDVKD. Trimming took 3 bases from V and 7 from J, leaving 11 bases between them. CDR3 length: 13 amino acids.

This clone showed up just a few times. The chain employs TRBV7-2 and TRBJ1-5, with 9 bases that match TRBD1. Germline CDR1 is SGHTA and CDR2 is FQGNSA. CDR3 length: 15 residues. The trim removed 3 bases at V and 3 bases at J, leaving 3 bases unmatched. The CDR3 sequence: CASSFRDRDNQPQHF. In DNA form, the CDR3 reads TGTGCCAGCAGCTTCCGGGACAGGGACAATCAGCCCCAGCATTTT.